Described below is a single T cell receptor beta chain sequence and its context. There are a few counts of this clonotype. Its target antigen remains unknown. One base away there is no much larger clone; base qualities are not given. Library generation was performed with 5' RACE. Sequencing relied on an Illumina HiSeq 2500. A second roughly 7 to 12 cycle PCR used a sample-barcoded 5' primer and a J-beta primer mix. A template-switch 5' adaptor carrying 12 random nucleotides introduced a unique molecular identifier onto each TCR beta cDNA molecule. At least 2.5 million CDR3-containing paired-end reads were obtained from each sample. The Mint cDNA synthesis kit, primed by a TRBC-specific oligonucleotide, was used to synthesize first-strand cDNA from all RNA. Following uracil-DNA glycosylase treatment, all cDNA underwent a first 18-cycle PCR with the universal primers M1SS and BC2_uni_R. On the authors' methods: For normalization, 1 million high-quality reads, each with a distinct molecular identifier, were randomly selected from each sample. Reads sharing molecular identifiers were discarded rather than binned into consensus sequences. MiTCR, with a Q25 quality threshold and the strictest error-elimination algorithm, was used for CDR3 identification, clonotype clustering and error correction. A nonparametric unseen species model using Euler transformation provided a lower-bound estimate of total TCR beta diversity. TCRdb applied fastp at Q25 and MiXCR to the public reads, then kept only in-frame beta chains. Each CDR3 protein appears once, grouped with its most common genes and DNA. TCRdb, not the authors, supplied the V and J calls. Recorded for this sample are 780,000 or so distinct CDR3 sequences; 20% to 25% of them occurred a single time. More than 3% of the sample is held by the ten biggest clonotypes.

Donors were 40 or so systemically healthy Caucasian individuals from Russia aged 6 to 90 years. Ten milliliters of peripheral blood were drawn from each donor into EDTA-treated Vacutainer tubes. Ficoll-Paque density-gradient centrifugation was used to isolate PBMCs, with at least 6.5 million per sample. Trizol reagent was used to extract total RNA from the PBMCs, yielding at least 6 micrograms per sample. For every donor, flow cytometry on a PBMC aliquot measured the percentage of naive CD45RAhigh/CD27high T cells. The record originates from a study of blood T cells in healthy people across ages (dated by TCRdb to between 2014 and 2016). Study-level background: Template switching captured roughly one uniquely barcoded TCR beta cDNA molecule per two T cells in model experiments. The study measured age-related changes in TCR beta repertoire diversity using deep sequencing normalized with unique cDNA molecular identifiers. Donors were grouped into four age groups: young (average 16 years), middle-aged (under 40), aged (about 60) and long-lived (around 80). Using the same blood draw, the study looked at two additional independent replicas of 1 million unique cDNA reads for two donors, one aged 18 to 30 and the other aged 80 or older.

Broad study findings and their caveats: As age increased, observed TCR beta diversity per million T cells dropped in a roughly linear way, and a significant reduction was already evident by age around 41. Compared with the aged group, the long-lived group had more naive CD4+ T cells, fewer expanded clones and increased TCR diversity, a pattern suggesting age selection. Total diversity estimates from one million sequenced T cells were considered lower bounds and underestimates. Since profiling was done on bulk unsorted PBMCs, naive and antigen-experienced compartments could not be conclusively compared. The CMV infection status of donors was not known, potentially confounding age-related changes in expanded clonotypes. There was a strong correlation between observed TCR beta diversity and the percentage of naive T cells measured by flow cytometry.

The sample was also reused in another study, on T cells of mothers and their children. The second investigation adds: Donors were nine systemically healthy Caucasian individuals: three mothers and their six children. cDNA synthesis consumed the entire amount of extracted RNA, loaded at approximately 1.4 ug RNA in each 15 ul reaction. Sample barcodes and 2-4 random nucleotides were added via the M1S primer in the second PCR. More than 9 million TCR beta CDR3 reads were obtained from each mother, and some 3 million reads were obtained from each child. Thymic selection similarly shapes TCR recombination output in related and unrelated pairs, with minor effect from inherited differences. Normalized repertoire overlap in related mother-child pairs was always slightly higher than in unrelated mother-child pairs, but the difference was never significant. With a sensitivity of approximately 92 clones per million clonotypes, no persistent microchimeric T cell clones were detected. To look for features that set related mother-child pairs apart from unrelated individuals, the researchers ran deep NGS to compare the TCR beta repertoires of mothers and children. Mothers averaged around 43 +/- 4 years of age and children averaged roughly 10 +/- 4 years. After adapters were ligated using NEBNext reagents, the libraries underwent 100+100 nt paired-end sequencing on an Illumina HiSeq 2000. Mother and child libraries were prepared a month apart and sequenced in separate runs to prevent cross-contamination. Between roughly 500,000 and 2,300,000 distinct TCR beta clonotypes were identified per donor. Naive TCR beta clonotypes were estimated from low-frequency clonotypes matched to each donor's FACS-determined naive share, without sorting.

The source is a boy younger than 18 in good health. The specimen was blood.

This receptor carries the CDR3 CSAAGRGPNTDTQYF. The nucleotides read TGCAGTGCTGCCGGGCGGGGGCCCAACACAGATACGCAGTATTTT. The chain is assembled from TRBV20-1 and TRBJ2-3; a tentative D call is TRBD2 (7 bases match). Spanning cysteine to phenylalanine, the CDR3 consists of 15 amino acids. The CDR3 DNA has 45 bases and is translated from base 1. According to the germline V gene (reference sequence), CDR1 reads DFQATT and CDR2 reads SNEGSKA. Between the V and J ends, shortened by 5 bases and 2 bases respectively, the junction contains 17 bases.